These 12 T cell receptor beta chains share one sample of origin, sequenced in a study of shared clonotypes between healthy human individuals. Sequencing used immunoSEQ multiplex PCR; TCRdb keeps in-frame clones, though not all of them. Here the sample spans about 480,000 clones, roughly 79% being singletons. Sequencing input: PBMCs. The receptors were sampled from a woman aged 40 to 50 in good health. Some clones in this sample may be carry-over from other donors' samples.

The rearrangement joins TRBV6-5 to TRBJ1-2; D is uncertain. The V end was cut by 6 bases, the J end by 0 bases, with 14 bases between. This CDR3 contains 15 residues. Germline V gene data show CDR1 as MNHEY and CDR2 as SVGAGI. Written as DNA, the CDR3 is TGTGCCAGCAGCCCAGCCGACACCTCTAACTATGGCTACACCTTC. Amino acids: CASSPADTSNYGYTF.

V usage is TRBV9 and J usage is TRBJ1-2; no firm D call. The V gene lost 0 bases and the J gene lost 4 bases, with 13 bases spanning the gap. The CDR3 length is 15 residues. Germline CDR1 reads SGDLS; CDR2 reads YYNGEE. The CDR3 is CASSVGQVPLYGYTF. CDR3 nucleotide sequence: TGTGCCAGCAGCGTAGGTCAGGTGCCCCTCTATGGCTACACCTTC. The entire variable domain, with the rest obtained from reference TRBV9 and TRBJ1-2, is as follows: DSGVTQTPKHLITATGQRVTLRCSPRSGDLSVYWYQQSLDQGLQFLIQYYNGEERAKGNILERFSAQQFPDLHSELNLSSLELGDSALYFCASSVGQVPLYGYTFGSGTRLTVV.

In its sample, this clone was seen a few times. V gene TRBV27 combines with J gene TRBJ2-1, with TRBD2 matching 12 bases. There are 16 residues in the CDR3. Losses at the gene ends were 3 bases for V and 6 bases for J; bases not matched to a gene: 6. Germline loops: CDR1 MNHEY, CDR2 SMNVEV (reference sequence). CDR3 nucleotide sequence: TGTGCCAGCAGTTTGGGGTCTAGCGGGAGGGGCAATGAGCAGTTCTTC. As protein: CASSLGSSGRGNEQFF.

The table lists this clone with a count of one. The V gene is TRBV4-2, the J gene TRBJ2-2; D is perhaps TRBD1 or TRBD2 (5 bases each). Deletions cut 6 bases from V and 4 bases from J, with 18 bases between. The CDR3 contains 16 residues. CDR1 and CDR2 (germline): LGHNA, YNFKEQ. CDR3 in DNA: TGTGCCAGCAGTCTAAACTTGGGGGTCGGCACCGGGGAGCTGTTTTTT. Amino acid sequence: CASSLNLGVGTGELFF.

The table lists this clone with a few counts. As DNA, the CDR3 is TGTGCCAGCCATGGGATGGTAGGAGGCTACACCTTC. Encoded protein: CASHGMVGGYTF. V usage is TRBV6-1 and J usage is TRBJ1-2; D is unresolved. The CDR3 sequence is 12 residues long. Germline values: CDR1 MNHNS, CDR2 SASEGT. V was trimmed by 8 bases and J by 8 bases, leaving 15 bases between them.

This clone turned up a few times. The genes are TRBV30 and TRBJ2-6, with 7 bases lining up with TRBD1. The CDR3 length is 17 residues. Trimming at V came to 1 base and at J to 0 bases, leaving 6 bases not matched to a gene. CDR1 and CDR2 (germline): GTSNPN, SVGIG (reference sequence). As DNA, the CDR3 is TGTGCCTGGAGTGGACAGGGATGGGGCTCTGGGGCCAACGTCCTGACTTTC. It specifies CAWSGQGWGSGANVLTF.

This clone was counted a few times. Here the CDR3 DNA reads TGTGCCAGCACCCCTGGGCAGGTCCCTATTCGCGAGCAGTACTTC. It codes for CASTPGQVPIREQYF. The chain combines TRBV28 with TRBJ2-7, with no clear D. Germline CDR1 is MDHEN and CDR2 is SYDVKM. The CDR3 spans 15 residues. With 7 bases removed from V and 6 bases from J, the gap between germline ends came to 22 bases.

The chain carries TRBV5-1 and TRBJ2-2; possible D gene TRBD1, 6 bases. The CDR3 extends over 14 amino acids. The germline V gene has CDR1 SGHRS and CDR2 YFSETQ. The germline V and J ends were trimmed by 4 bases and 2 bases, with 9 bases remaining between them. CDR3 sequence (DNA): TGCGCCAGCAGCGGGACACAAAACACCGGGGAGCTGTTTTTT. It encodes CASSGTQNTGELFF.

The chain uses TRBV29-1 and TRBJ2-7; D is undetermined. The length of the CDR3 is 13 residues. The V end lost 3 bases, the J end lost 0 bases, and 9 bases lay between the germline ends. Germline V gene lookup returns CDR1 SQVTM and CDR2 ANQGSEA. The CDR3 region has the DNA TGCAGCGTTGAGGGCGGAACCTCCTACGAGCAGTACTTC. Residues: CSVEGGTSYEQYF.

V usage is TRBV9 and J usage is TRBJ2-4; no definite D call. This CDR3 is built from 13 residues. The germline V gene encodes CDR1 SGDLS and CDR2 YYNGEE. V dropped 0 bases and J dropped 12 bases, with 13 bases sitting between them. The CDR3 loop reads CASSVDVRTAQYF. For the CDR3, the DNA is TGTGCCAGCAGCGTAGACGTACGTACGGCTCAGTACTTC.

The chain recombines TRBV29-1 with TRBJ2-3, with D perhaps matching TRBD1 or TRBD2 (6 bases each). Germline V gene data show CDR1 as SQVTM and CDR2 as ANQGSEA. The CDR3 runs 12 residues. CDR3 sequence reads: CGGRDQGDTQYF. In DNA, the CDR3 is TGCGGGGGGCGGGACCAAGGAGATACGCAGTATTTT.

This clone was seen only a few times. The rearrangement joins TRBV4-1 to TRBJ2-5; 9 bases fit TRBD1. The CDR3 is made up of 15 amino acids. Germline lookup yields CDR1 MGHRA and CDR2 YSYEKL. After removal of 4 bases from V and 11 bases from J, the junction contained 14 bases not matched to a gene. The CDR3, as DNA: TGCGCCAGCAGCCGGTTAGGGGACAGGGCCTATGAGCAGTACTTC. This codes for CASSRLGDRAYEQYF.